Sequencing of this T cell receptor (beta chain) was carried out in a study of vaccination and CD4 T cells after COVID-19. Sequencing of the DNA from cultured CD4+ T cells was carried out with the Oncomine TCR Beta short-read assay. MiXCR, run by TCRdb on the PCR reads, gives a single entry per CDR3 protein. The repertoire includes about 14,000 distinct CDR3 sequences, around 24% of them detected once, and 18% sits in the top ten. In regard to this clonotype: The antigen remains unidentified.

The V and J ends lost 6 bases and 1 base, in that order; junction bases with no gene match: 8. Germline-derived CDR1 and CDR2 are MDHEN and SYDVKM. The CDR3 loop spans 17 amino acids. Treatment described: approximately 10-day PBMC culture with coronavirus spike peptide pools or control peptides (ViraFEST assay). Peptide-pool expansion of antigen-specific T cells preceded TCR sequencing in ViraFEST. The V and J genes are TRBV28 and TRBJ2-7; 14 bases map to TRBD2. This clonotype was obtained from a human donor who had recovered from COVID-19. The source was CD4+ T cells from blood, cultured in vitro, collected after SARS-CoV-2 vaccination. The CDR3 region is CASSGGLAGVKSYEQYF. The CDR3 coding sequence is TGTGCCAGCAGCGGGGGACTAGCGGGAGTTAAATCCTACGAGCAGTACTTC. Full variable domain (missing parts from reference TRBV28 and TRBJ2-7): DVKVTQSSRYLVKRTGEKVFLECVQDMDHENMFWYRQDPGLGLRLIYFSYDVKMKEKGDIPEGYSVSREKKERFSLILESASTNQTSMYLCASSGGLAGVKSYEQYFGPGTRLTVT.